This TCR beta chain was observed in a study of beta chain features in type 1 diabetes. Reverse transcription of all isolated RNA meant that expressed TCRB transcripts were sequenced. Profiled with immunoSEQ multiplex PCR; TCRdb holds only in-frame clones, not every one. The sample carries approximately 160,000 clones, approximately 10% recorded once. Whole-study results and caveats: The study found that naive, central memory and Treg TCRB repertoires appeared more similar in patients than in healthy donors. Patients with Type 1 diabetes showed moderately but significantly shorter TCRB CDR3s in all four CD4+ subsets.

This clone showed up just a few times. No antigen is known for it. J gave up 0 bases and V 5 bases, and 5 bases lay outside the gene matches. The length of the CDR3 is 15 residues. Per germline, CDR1 SGHTA and CDR2 FQGTGA. The TCR comes from a man aged 30 to 45 with type 1 diabetes. Sequencing was done on a sample of central memory CD4+ T cells from blood. This chain uses TRBV7-3 with TRBJ2-7; 9 positions match TRBD1. Written as DNA, the CDR3 is TGTGCCAGCAGCATCTCACAGGGGGCCTCCTACGAGCAGTACTTC. Translating it yields CASSISQGASYEQYF.